Each of the 8 T cell receptor beta chains below was sequenced from the same sample in a study of T cells in Graves' hyperthyroidism and ophthalmopathy (dated 2019 in TCRdb). The library was built by means of multiplex PCR. Sequencing took place on an Illumina HiSeq 2000. The TCR beta CDR3 regions were amplified from RNA transcripts. The first round of RT-PCR for the TCR CDR3 was performed with the HTBI primer set and the Qiagen OneStep RT-PCR kit. In TCRdb, the public reads were trimmed at Q25 with fastp and aligned with MiXCR, with productive beta chains retained. Each record represents a unique CDR3 protein, reported with the most common genes and DNA among its rows. Counted in this sample were about 640,000 distinct CDR3 sequences; approximately 15% of them appeared once. The top ten clones comprise under 15% of the sample. Sequences were obtained from blood. These TCRs come from a woman aged 45 to 65 with Graves' ophthalmopathy.

This clonotype was seen repeatedly, ten times or more. This chain connects TRBV28 to TRBJ1-1; D gene unclear. Germline values: CDR1 MDHEN, CDR2 SYDVKM. This CDR3 has 15 amino acids. Trimming shortened V by 3 bases and J by 0 bases, and 11 bases separated the two germline ends. The CDR3 loop reads CASSLNTNMNTEAFF. Written as DNA, the CDR3 is TGTGCCAGCAGTTTGAATACGAACATGAACACTGAAGCTTTCTTT.

This clonotype was seen at least ten times. V usage is TRBV29-1 and J usage is TRBJ2-5; D remains unclear. CDR3 length: 13 amino acids. V was pared by 7 bases and J by 1 base, with 13 bases between. Germline V gene lookup returns CDR1 SQVTM and CDR2 ANQGSEA. The CDR3 spells CSAIEPVQETQYF. CDR3 nucleotides: TGCAGCGCCATAGAACCTGTCCAAGAGACCCAGTACTTC.

This clonotype was detected many times. The V gene is TRBV18, the J gene TRBJ2-7, with D unresolved. The CDR3 is made up of 13 amino acids. V gave up 2 bases and J gave up 0 bases, with 5 bases separating them. From germline, CDR1 is KGHSH and CDR2 LQKENI. The CDR3 DNA sequence: TGTGCCAGCTCACCAGCGAGCTCCTACGAGCAGTACTTC. Translation gives CASSPASSYEQYF.

This clonotype occurred many times. This chain links TRBV12-3 or TRBV12-4 with TRBJ2-3, with 11 nucleotides matching TRBD2. After removal of 6 bases from V and 5 bases from J, the junction contained 4 bases not matched to a gene. The CDR3 runs to 14 residues. CDR3 DNA: TGTGCCAGCAGACTAGCGGGAGCGAGAGATACGCAGTATTTT. Translated, it gives CASRLAGARDTQYF.

This clonotype was counted only a few times. The chain links TRBV4-1 to TRBJ2-1; D is possibly TRBD1 (5 bases). This CDR3 is built from 14 residues. CDR1 is MGHRA and CDR2 is YSYEKL in the germline V gene. V was trimmed by 3 bases and J by 7 bases, leaving 13 bases between them. CDR3 nucleotides: TGCGCCAGCAGCCAGGGGCCCCTTACTAATGAGCAGTTCTTC. Protein sequence: CASSQGPLTNEQFF.

This clonotype was recorded at least ten times. Here the CDR3 DNA reads TGTGCCAGCAGTTTAATCGGTACCTACGAGCAGTACTTC. Protein product: CASSLIGTYEQYF. The V gene is TRBV28, the J gene TRBJ2-7; no reliable D call. This CDR3 has 13 residues. V lost 2 bases and J 2 bases, leaving 7 bases between the germline ends. Germline V CDR1 and CDR2: MDHEN, SYDVKM.

The chain uses TRBV4-1 and TRBJ1-2; no reliable D call. V gave up 0 bases and J gave up 8 bases, with 16 bases separating them. Germline V gene sequence: CDR1 MGHRA, CDR2 YSYEKL. There are 15 residues in the CDR3. Written as DNA, the CDR3 is TGCGCCAGCAGCCAAGATTTGCGTCTGTCGGGAGGCTACACCTTC. This translates into CASSQDLRLSGGYTF.

This clonotype showed up many times. This chain links TRBV30 with TRBJ1-2, with D possibly TRBD1 on 5 matching bases. V was shortened by 4 bases and J by 11 bases, with 17 bases between the two germline ends. Germline V gives CDR1 GTSNPN, CDR2 SVGIG (reference sequence). The CDR3 runs 12 residues. Here the CDR3 DNA reads TGTGCCTGGAACCAAGGGACCGAAAGATACACCTTC. Translated, it gives CAWNQGTERYTF.